This TCR beta chain was identified in a study of patients and donors after allogeneic stem cell transplantation. V gave up 3 bases and J gave up 7 bases; unmatched junction bases: 12. Germline V CDR1 and CDR2: MGHRA, YSYEKL. The CDR3 has 15 residues. TCRdb recomputed calls from the RT-PCR reads with MiXCR, one row per CDR3 protein. The table lists more than 850,000 distinct CDR3 sequences, approximately 18% of them singletons. The chain links TRBV4-1 to TRBJ2-7, with 7 nucleotides matching TRBD1. This receptor was taken from a human donor who was either an allogeneic HSCT recipient or a stem cell or donor lymphocyte infusion donor (not recorded which). It is not recorded whose cells these are; they may come from a transplant donor. Sequenced material: blood, either unsorted or a sorted T cell fraction (not recorded which). The CDR3 reads CASSHLGQAEREQYF. CDR3 in DNA: TGCGCCAGCAGCCACCTTGGACAGGCGGAGAGAGAGCAGTACTTC.